This TCR beta chain was sequenced during a study of cytomegalovirus exposure and HLA in healthy donors. Study-wide points: A later analysis found that most CMV-associated TCR beta chains appeared HLA-restricted.

About this clone: As yet, its antigen is unknown.

Vbeta (60) and Jbeta (13) primers were used in the PCR. Profiling relied on immunoSEQ multiplex PCR, and the TCRdb table lists in-frame clones only, not all of them. Of about 140,000 clones in the sample, 88% were seen once. The CDR3 is 15 residues long. With 5 bases clipped from V and 11 bases from J, the junction kept 16 bases outside the gene matches. Germline lookup yields CDR1 SGHVS and CDR2 FQNEAQ. The source is a woman aged 40 to 50 in good health and CMV-seronegative. Sequencing was performed on PBMCs. The gene calls are TRBV7-8 and TRBJ2-5; 8 bases line up with TRBD2. For the CDR3, the DNA is TGTGCCAGCAGCCCCCAAGCGGGAGAAAGCATAGAGCAGTACTTC. Its translation: CASSPQAGESIEQYF.